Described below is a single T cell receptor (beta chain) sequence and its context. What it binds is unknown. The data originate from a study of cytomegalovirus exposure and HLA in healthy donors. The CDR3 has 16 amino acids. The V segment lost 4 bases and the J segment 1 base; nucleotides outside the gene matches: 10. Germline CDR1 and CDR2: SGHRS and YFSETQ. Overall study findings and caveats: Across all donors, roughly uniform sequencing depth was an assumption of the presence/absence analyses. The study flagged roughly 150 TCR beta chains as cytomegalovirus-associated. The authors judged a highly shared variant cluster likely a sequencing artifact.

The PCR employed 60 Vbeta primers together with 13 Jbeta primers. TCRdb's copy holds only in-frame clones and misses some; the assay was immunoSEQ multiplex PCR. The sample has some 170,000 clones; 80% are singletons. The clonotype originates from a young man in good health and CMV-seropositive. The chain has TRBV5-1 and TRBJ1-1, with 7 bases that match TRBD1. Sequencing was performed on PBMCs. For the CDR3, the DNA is TGCGCCAGCAGCGGGGCAGGGGACAGCGCGAACACTGAAGCTTTCTTT. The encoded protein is CASSGAGDSANTEAFF.